The T cell receptor (beta chain) under discussion was sequenced for a study of cytomegalovirus exposure and HLA in healthy donors. Study-level results: Altogether, 150 to 200 TCR beta chains were recorded as cytomegalovirus-associated. In the 95 to 150 validation repertoires, approximately 93% of cluster scores exceeded 0, per a later analysis.

A word on this clone: Its antigen is currently unknown.

Profiling relied on immunoSEQ multiplex PCR, and the TCRdb table lists in-frame clones only, not all of them. The data contain roughly 260,000 clones, 85% to 90% of them singletons. The germline CDR1 and CDR2 sequences are SNHLY and FYNNEI. The CDR3 totals 14 residues. V was pared by 6 bases and J by 4 bases, with 13 bases between. The gene calls are TRBV2 and TRBJ1-5; weak D call: TRBD1 (6 bases). The sequence derives from a man between 18 and 29 years old in good health and CMV-seronegative. The sequenced material came from PBMCs. The CDR3 is CASRADRLNQPQHF. DNA of the CDR3: TGTGCCAGCAGAGCAGACAGGCTAAATCAGCCCCAGCATTTT.